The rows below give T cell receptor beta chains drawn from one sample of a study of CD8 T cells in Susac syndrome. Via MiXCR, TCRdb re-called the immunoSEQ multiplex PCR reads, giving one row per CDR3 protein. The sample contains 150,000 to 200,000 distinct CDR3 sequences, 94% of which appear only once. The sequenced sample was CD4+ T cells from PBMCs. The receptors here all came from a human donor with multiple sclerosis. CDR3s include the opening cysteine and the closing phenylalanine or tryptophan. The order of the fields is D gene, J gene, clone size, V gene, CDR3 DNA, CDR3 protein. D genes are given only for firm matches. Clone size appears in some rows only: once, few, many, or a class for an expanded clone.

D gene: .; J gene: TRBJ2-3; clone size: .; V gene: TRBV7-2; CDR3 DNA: TGTGCCAGCAGTCCTCTCGCGGGCCCCGGGAATACGCAGTATTTT; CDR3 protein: CASSPLAGPGNTQYF
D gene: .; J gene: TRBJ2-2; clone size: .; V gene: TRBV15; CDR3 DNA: TGTGCCACCAGCCGCTATACCGGGGAGCTGTTTTTT; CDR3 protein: CATSRYTGELFF
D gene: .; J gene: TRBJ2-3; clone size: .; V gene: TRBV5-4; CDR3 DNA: TGTGCCAGCAGCTTGGATCTTAGCGGCACAGATACGCAGTATTTT; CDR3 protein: CASSLDLSGTDTQYF
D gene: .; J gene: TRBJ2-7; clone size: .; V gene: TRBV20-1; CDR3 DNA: TGCAGTGCTAGAGGATATAGCGCCTCCTACGAGCAGTACTTC; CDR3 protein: CSARGYSASYEQYF
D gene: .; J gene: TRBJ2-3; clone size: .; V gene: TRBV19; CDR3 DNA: TGTGCCAGTTCCCAACCCGAAATAGATACGCAGTATTTT; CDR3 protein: CASSQPEIDTQYF
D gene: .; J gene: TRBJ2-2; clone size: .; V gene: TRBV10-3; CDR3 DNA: TGTGCCATCAGTGGCACAGGGAACACCGGGGAGCTGTTTTTT; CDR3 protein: CAISGTGNTGELFF
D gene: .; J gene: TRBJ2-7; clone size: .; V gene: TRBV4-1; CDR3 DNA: TGCGCCAGCAGCCTCCGAGGGGAGCCAGGGTATCCAAACGAGCAGTACTTC; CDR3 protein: CASSLRGEPGYPNEQYF
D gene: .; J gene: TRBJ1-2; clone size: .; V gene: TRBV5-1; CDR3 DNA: TGCGCCAGCAGCTTGAGCGGAGATTCCTTAGTCTATGGCTACACCTTC; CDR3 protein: CASSLSGDSLVYGYTF
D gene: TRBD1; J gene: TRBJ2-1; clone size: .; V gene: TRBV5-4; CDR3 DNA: TGTGCCAGCAGCCGAGCAGGGGGTTCGGGCGAGCAGTTCTTC; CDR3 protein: CASSRAGGSGEQFF
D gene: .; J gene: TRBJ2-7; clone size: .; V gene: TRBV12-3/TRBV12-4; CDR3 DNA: TGTGCCAGCAGTTTAATAATGGGCATCGGGCAGTACTTC; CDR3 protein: CASSLIMGIGQYF
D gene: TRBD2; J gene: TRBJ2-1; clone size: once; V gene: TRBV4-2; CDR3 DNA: TGTGCCAGCAGCCAAGACCGGACTAGCGATGAGCAGTTCTTC; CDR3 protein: CASSQDRTSDEQFF
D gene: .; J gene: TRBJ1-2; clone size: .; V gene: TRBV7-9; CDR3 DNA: TGTGCCAGCAGACAGGAACGCGGTGGCTACACCTTC; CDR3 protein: CASRQERGGYTF
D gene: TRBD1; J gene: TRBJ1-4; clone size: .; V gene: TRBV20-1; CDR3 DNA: TGCAGTGCTTCAGGGGGCGATATCTATGAAAAACTGTTTTTT; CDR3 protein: CSASGGDIYEKLFF
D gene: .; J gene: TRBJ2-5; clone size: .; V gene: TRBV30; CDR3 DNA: TGTGCCTGGAGTGGACAGCTACTAGGAGGGAAAGAGACCCAGTACTTC; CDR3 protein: CAWSGQLLGGKETQYF
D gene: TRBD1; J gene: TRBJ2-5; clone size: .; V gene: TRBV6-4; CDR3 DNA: TGTGCCAGCAGTGACTCGAAACCGACAGGGATGGAGACCCAGTACTTC; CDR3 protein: CASSDSKPTGMETQYF
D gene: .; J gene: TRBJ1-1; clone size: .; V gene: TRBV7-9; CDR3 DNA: TGTGCCAGCAGTCGAGAACGGAGAGAAGCTTTCTTT; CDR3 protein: CASSRERREAFF
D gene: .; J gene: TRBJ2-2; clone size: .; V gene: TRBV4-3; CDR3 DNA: TGCGCCAGCAGGGGGGCAAGGCCAGTCTCTTTTGGGGAGCTGTTTTTT; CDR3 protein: CASRGARPVSFGELFF
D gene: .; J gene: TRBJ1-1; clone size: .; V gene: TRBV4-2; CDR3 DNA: TGTGCCAGCAGCCATCCTGACAGACCAGAAGCTTTCTTT; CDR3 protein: CASSHPDRPEAFF
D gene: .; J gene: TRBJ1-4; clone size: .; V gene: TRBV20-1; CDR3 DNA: TGCAGTGCTGATGGCCCCAATGAAAAACTGTTTTTT; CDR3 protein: CSADGPNEKLFF
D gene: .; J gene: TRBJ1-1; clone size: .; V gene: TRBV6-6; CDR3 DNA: TGTGCCAGCAGCCCATTAGACAGGTGGAACACTGAAGCTTTCTTT; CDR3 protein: CASSPLDRWNTEAFF
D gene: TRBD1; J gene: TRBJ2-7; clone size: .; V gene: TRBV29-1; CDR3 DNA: TGCAGCGTTGTGGGGACAGCCTACGAGCAGTACTTC; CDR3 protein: CSVVGTAYEQYF
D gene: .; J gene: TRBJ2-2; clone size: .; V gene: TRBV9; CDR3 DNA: TGTGCCAGCAGCATACAGGGTGCTAACACCGGGGAGCTGTTTTTT; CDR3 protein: CASSIQGANTGELFF
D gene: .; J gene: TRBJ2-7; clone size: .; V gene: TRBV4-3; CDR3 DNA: TGCGCCAGCAGCCGGGGAGTAGGGCCTTACGAGCAGTACTTC; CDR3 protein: CASSRGVGPYEQYF
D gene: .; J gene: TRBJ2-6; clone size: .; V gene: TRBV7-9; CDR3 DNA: TGTGCCAGCAGCTGGGGGACACGTGGGGCCAACGTCCTGACTTTC; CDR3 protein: CASSWGTRGANVLTF
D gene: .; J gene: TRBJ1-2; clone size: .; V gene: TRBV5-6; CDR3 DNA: TGTGCCAGCAGCGCAAAGACGGGCTATGGCTACACCTTC; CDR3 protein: CASSAKTGYGYTF
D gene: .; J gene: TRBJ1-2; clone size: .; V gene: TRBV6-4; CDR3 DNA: TGTGCCAGCAGCCTGACAGCGGGCTATGGCTACACCTTC; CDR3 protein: CASSLTAGYGYTF
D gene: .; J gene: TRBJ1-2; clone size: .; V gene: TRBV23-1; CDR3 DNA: TGCGCCACCCCAGGTTGGGGAAACTATGGCTACACCTTC; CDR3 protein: CATPGWGNYGYTF
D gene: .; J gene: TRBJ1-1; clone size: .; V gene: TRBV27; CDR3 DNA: TGTGCCAGCAGGGGCTGGGGGGCTAGGACTGAAGCTTTCTTT; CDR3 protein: CASRGWGARTEAFF
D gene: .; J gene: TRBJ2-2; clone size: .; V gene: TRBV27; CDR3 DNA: TGTGCCAGCAGTTTCCTCCTCGCGAACACCGGGGAGCTGTTTTTT; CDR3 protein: CASSFLLANTGELFF
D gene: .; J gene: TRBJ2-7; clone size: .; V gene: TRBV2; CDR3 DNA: TGTGCCAGCAGTGAGACGGGCAGAACCTCCTACGAGCAGTACTTC; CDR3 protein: CASSETGRTSYEQYF
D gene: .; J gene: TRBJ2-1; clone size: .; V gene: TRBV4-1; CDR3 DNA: TGCGCCAGCAGCCAACCCCGGGGGACAGCCGACAATGAGCAGTTCTTC; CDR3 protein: CASSQPRGTADNEQFF
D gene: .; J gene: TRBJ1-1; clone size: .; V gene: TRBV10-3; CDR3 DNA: TGTGCCATCAGTGAAACGACAGATGAAGCTTTCTTT; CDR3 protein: CAISETTDEAFF
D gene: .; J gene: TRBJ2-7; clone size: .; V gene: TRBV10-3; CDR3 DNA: TGTGCCATCAGCGAAACTGTATTCTACGAGCAGTACTTC; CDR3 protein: CAISETVFYEQYF
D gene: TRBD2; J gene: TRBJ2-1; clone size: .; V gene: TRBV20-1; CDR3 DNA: TGCAGTACGGAGCCTAGCGGGGTGGATGAGCAGTTCTTC; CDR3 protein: CSTEPSGVDEQFF
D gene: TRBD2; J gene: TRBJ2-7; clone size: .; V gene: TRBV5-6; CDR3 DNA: TGTGCCAGCAGCTTGGGACTAGCGGGAGGTGGGAAGGAGTACTTC; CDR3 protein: CASSLGLAGGGKEYF
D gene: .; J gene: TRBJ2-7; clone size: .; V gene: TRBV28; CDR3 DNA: TGTGCCTCCGAGGCACCTCTCTCCTACGAGCAGTACTTC; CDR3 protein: CASEAPLSYEQYF
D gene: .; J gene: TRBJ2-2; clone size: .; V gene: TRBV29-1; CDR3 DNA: TGCAGCGTTGGGGACACCGGGGAGCTGTTTTTT; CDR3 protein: CSVGDTGELFF
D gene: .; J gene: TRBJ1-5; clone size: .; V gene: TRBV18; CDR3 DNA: TGTGCCAGCTCACCACTTTGGGACGGCCGCAATCAGCCCCAGCATTTT; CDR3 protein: CASSPLWDGRNQPQHF
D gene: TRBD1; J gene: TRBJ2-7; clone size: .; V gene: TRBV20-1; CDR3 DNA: TGCAGTGCTAGTGTTGGGGGACAGACCTACGAGCAGTACTTC; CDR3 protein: CSASVGGQTYEQYF
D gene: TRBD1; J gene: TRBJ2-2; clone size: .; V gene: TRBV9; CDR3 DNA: TGTGCCAGCAGCGTAGCTGGGACAGGGGTGACCGGGGAGCTGTTTTTT; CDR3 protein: CASSVAGTGVTGELFF
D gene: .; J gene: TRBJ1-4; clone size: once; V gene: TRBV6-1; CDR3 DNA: TGTGCCAGCAGTGAAAGGTGGCCTGGGGAGGGCGAAAAACTGTTTTTT; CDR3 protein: CASSERWPGEGEKLFF
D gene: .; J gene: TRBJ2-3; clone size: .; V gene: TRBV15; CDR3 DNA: TGTGCCACCAGCAATGCAGGGGGCACAGATACGCAGTATTTT; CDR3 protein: CATSNAGGTDTQYF
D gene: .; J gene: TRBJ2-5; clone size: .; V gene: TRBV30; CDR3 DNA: TGTGCCTGGAGTGTACAGGTTTCCGAGACCCAGTACTTC; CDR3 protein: CAWSVQVSETQYF
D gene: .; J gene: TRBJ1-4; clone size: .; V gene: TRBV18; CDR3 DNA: TGTGCCAGCTCACCTTCCGGGGTATCTAATGAAAAACTGTTTTTT; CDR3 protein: CASSPSGVSNEKLFF
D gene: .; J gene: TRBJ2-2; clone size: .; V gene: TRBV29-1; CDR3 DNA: TGCAGCGTTGTTTTCACTCCTGGGGGGGAGCTGTTTTTT; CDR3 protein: CSVVFTPGGELFF
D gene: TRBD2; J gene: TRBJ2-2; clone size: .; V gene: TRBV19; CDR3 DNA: TGTGCCAGTAGGGGACTAGCGGGAGGGAGGGCCGGGGAGCTGTTTTTT; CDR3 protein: CASRGLAGGRAGELFF
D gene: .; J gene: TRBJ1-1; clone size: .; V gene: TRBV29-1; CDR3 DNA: TGCAGCGCAGAGGTGAGCGGAGCTTTCTTT; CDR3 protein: CSAEVSGAFF